One T cell receptor beta chain is described in this entry. This clonotype occurred a few times. Its antigen remains undetermined. Per-base qualities were not stored, and no clone one base away is much larger. Library preparation was by 5' RACE. Sequencing relied on a NextSeq 500. The TCR library protocol attached a unique molecular identifier to each TCR cDNA molecule to allow correction of PCR and sequencing errors. As for the authors' bioinformatics: TCR identification, UMI-based error correction and CDR3 extraction were performed with Decombinator tools. Expanded TCRs were defined as those above a frequency of 2 per 1,000, corresponding to the top 1% of the tumor frequency distribution. Expanded tumor TCRs statistically deemed absent (corrected P<0.05) from at least one tumor region were classed as regional, and all other expanded tumor TCRs were classed as ubiquitous. Renyi diversity was calculated using the R vegan package after each repertoire was subsampled 100 times to 5,000 TCRs. CDR3 similarity networks were constructed using string-kernel similarity of amino acid triplets, with links drawn between CDR3s whose pairwise similarity was above 0.82. The raw public data were reprocessed by TCRdb itself: fastp quality trimming at Q25, MiXCR clonotype calling, in-frame beta chains only. Rows are unified per CDR3 protein, each entry keeping the most common DNA and genes. Clone size and V and J calls follow TCRdb, not the original study. This sample comprises about 3,900 distinct CDR3 sequences, roughly 4.3% of them detected only once. About 51% of the sample is taken by the ten largest.

The record originates from a study of spatial heterogeneity in lung cancer (dated by TCRdb to the late 2010s). For the study in its entirety: Beta-chain transcripts were consistently detected in greater numbers than alpha-chain transcripts, which likely reflects a higher abundance of beta-chain transcripts. TCR repertoire features were related to nonsynonymous mutation counts determined by whole-exome sequencing of tumor tissue. At surgery, both alpha and beta chains were TCR-sequenced in more than 200 tumor regions, 64 matched nontumor lung samples and around 50 PBMC samples. TCR alpha and beta repertoires were quantitatively compared across multiple tumor regions, matched nontumor lung and blood in non-small cell lung cancer. In the raw uncorrected reads, each unique combination of TCR and UMI appeared on average more than ten times. In tumor regions, TCR transcript counts showed a strong correlation with a T cell transcriptional module score derived from matched bulk RNA-seq. The full study reports these points: The tumor nonsynonymous mutation count correlated with the number of expanded alpha and beta TCRs within the tumor. Additional single-cell paired TCR alpha and beta sequencing was considered necessary to confirm, at a functional level, the hypothesis that regional TCRs recognize regional mutations. TCR-seq coverage of tumor T cells was estimated at only approximately 7% for alpha chains and 11% to 15% for beta chains. Counts of ubiquitous and regional expanded TCRs were found to correlate with counts of ubiquitous and regional nonsynonymous mutations, respectively.

The germline V gene supplies CDR1 SGHTS and CDR2 YDEGEE. Including cysteine and phenylalanine, the CDR3 has 13 amino acids. The DNA shown is the 39-base CDR3, in frame from base 1. V drops 2 bases and J drops 3 bases, leaving 9 bases in between. Sample time point, as interpreted from the label and publication: sample taken at primary tumor resection. Donors were 65 to 85 patients with early-stage, untreated non-small cell lung cancer from the lung TRACERx cohort. TCR sequencing used whole RNA extracted from tumor and nontumor lung tissue, or from cryopreserved PBMC samples, without cell sorting. Only patients for whom sufficient RNA was available from at least two tumor regions were selected for TCR sequencing. A lung pathologist reviewed the tumor and adjacent nontumor lung specimens before the specimens were selected.

The sequence derives from a male donor with early-stage non-small cell lung cancer. The sample was lung tumor tissue, taken at surgery. This receptor chain uses TRBV5-8 and TRBJ2-7; the D gene is perhaps TRBD1, on 6 matching bases. CDR3 reads: CASSFYRDYEQYF. In nucleotide form, the sequence is TGTGCCAGCAGCTTTTACAGGGACTACGAGCAGTACTTC.